These T cell receptor beta chains were read from a single sample in a study of T cell repertoires in cytomegalovirus infection. Their antigens are not known. A single record per CDR3 protein comes from TCRdb applying MiXCR to the reads. Among 600,000 to 700,000 distinct CDR3 sequences, around a third were seen once, and the ten largest hold about 18%. Sample: cultured PBMCs, taken from culture after CMV antigen stimulation. The receptors come from a human donor in good health (CMV status not recorded). Some clones in this sample may be carry-over from other donors' samples. Both conserved end residues are part of each CDR3. D genes are given only for firm matches. Size is stated for part of the rows, as once, few or many counts, or as a class when the clone is expanded.

.,TRBV4-1,TRBJ2-4,.,15,TGCGCCAGCAGTCTCGGCCGGGCAGGGTCGAACATTCAGTACTTC,CASSLGRAGSNIQYF
.,TRBV4-3,TRBJ2-1,TRBD2,13,TGCGCCAGCAGGGCTAGCGGTTACAATGAGCAGTTCTTC,CASRASGYNEQFF
.,TRBV6-8,TRBJ1-2,.,12,TGTGCCAGCAGTATGGGGCCTTATGGCTACACCTTC,CASSMGPYGYTF
.,TRBV20-1,TRBJ2-7,TRBD2,15,TGCAGTGCTAGAGACCGGACTAGCGGGTCGAGCGAGCAGTACTTC,CSARDRTSGSSEQYF
few,TRBV12-5,TRBJ2-3,TRBD2,16,TGTGCTAGTGGTTTGGGTTTGGGGGGGAGCACAGATACGCAGTATTTT,CASGLGLGGSTDTQYF
.,TRBV19,TRBJ2-5,TRBD1,16,TGTGCCAGTAGTCCAACGGGACAGGGAATTCTAGAGACCCAGTACTTC,CASSPTGQGILETQYF
.,TRBV10-1,TRBJ2-3,.,14,TGCGCCAGCAGTCGGGCAGGGTCCACAGATACGCAGTATTTT,CASSRAGSTDTQYF
many,TRBV7-2,TRBJ1-4,TRBD1,16,TGTGCCAGCAGCGCGCTCTCAGGGGGCTTGAGTGAAAAACTGTTTTTT,CASSALSGGLSEKLFF
.,TRBV20-1,TRBJ2-1,TRBD2,14,TGCAGTGCTAGTTCGTTCCGGGAGGGCAGTGAGCAGTTCTTC,CSASSFREGSEQFF
few,TRBV20-1,TRBJ1-1,.,14,TGCAGTGCTAGGTCCGCCCGGGGGGGCACTGAAGCTTTCTTT,CSARSARGGTEAFF
many,TRBV7-8,TRBJ2-1,.,15,TGTGCCAGCACCCCTAGCAACTGGCCCAACAATGAGCAGTTCTTC,CASTPSNWPNNEQFF
.,TRBV6-1,TRBJ2-5,.,12,TGTGCCAGCAAAAGCGAGGGGGAGACCCAGTACTTC,CASKSEGETQYF
.,TRBV19,TRBJ2-7,.,14,TGTGCCAGTACCCCGCCGGGGCGACCCTACGAGCAGTACTTC,CASTPPGRPYEQYF
.,TRBV18,TRBJ2-1,.,16,TGTGCCAGCTCACCACAAGACCGGACAGTAACCGGTGAGCAGTTCTTC,CASSPQDRTVTGEQFF
.,TRBV12-3/TRBV12-4,TRBJ2-7,.,15,TGTGCCAGCAGTCCCCCACGAAGACGGGGTTACGAGCAGTACTTC,CASSPPRRRGYEQYF
many,TRBV7-9,TRBJ2-3,.,14,TGTGCCAGCAGCTTAACTAGCCGCACAGATACGCAGTATTTT,CASSLTSRTDTQYF
few,TRBV4-3,TRBJ2-7,.,15,TGCGCCAGCAGCCAAGTGGACGGGGCTTACTACGAGCAGTACTTC,CASSQVDGAYYEQYF
.,TRBV7-9,TRBJ2-1,.,14,TGTGCCAGCAGCTCCAAGTGGGCTGGCAATGAGCAGTTCTTC,CASSSKWAGNEQFF
.,TRBV30,TRBJ1-1,.,12,TGTGCCTGGAACTTCGGAGGTTTCAGAGCTTTCTTT,CAWNFGGFRAFF
.,TRBV27,TRBJ2-3,.,14,TGTGCCAGCAAAGGGGGAACGCGGAGAGATACGCAGTATTTT,CASKGGTRRDTQYF
many,TRBV7-6,TRBJ1-2,.,14,TGTGCCAGCAGCAACCTCGGGCCCAACTATGGCTACACCTTC,CASSNLGPNYGYTF
few,TRBV12-3/TRBV12-4,TRBJ2-7,.,12,TGTGCCAGCAGTAACGACCCATACGAGCAGTACTTC,CASSNDPYEQYF
.,TRBV7-9,TRBJ2-7,.,15,TGTGCCAGCAGCCCCGCGAGCAGGGGATCTCACGAGCAGTACTTC,CASSPASRGSHEQYF
.,TRBV7-6,TRBJ1-3,.,18,TGTGCCAGCAGCTTAGCCGCGACCGGCCGGCCCTCTGGAAACACCATATATTTT,CASSLAATGRPSGNTIYF
.,TRBV18,TRBJ2-1,.,12,TGTGCCAGCTCATCCCAATCGGATGAGCAGTTCTTC,CASSSQSDEQFF
.,TRBV10-2,TRBJ2-2,TRBD1,16,TGCGCCAGCAGTGGGGGAGCAGGGGGCCCCACCGGGGAGCTGTTTTTT,CASSGGAGGPTGELFF
.,TRBV20-1,TRBJ2-2,TRBD2,13,TGCAGTGCTAGACTAGCGGGGACCGGGGAGCTGTTTTTT,CSARLAGTGELFF
few,TRBV12-3/TRBV12-4,TRBJ1-2,TRBD1,14,TGTGCCAGCAGTTCGACAGGGGTACGGTATGGCTACACCTTC,CASSSTGVRYGYTF
few,TRBV7-8,TRBJ2-3,TRBD1,14,TGTGCCAGCAGCACGGACAGGGTGGAGAATACGCAGTATTTT,CASSTDRVENTQYF
.,TRBV5-4,TRBJ2-5,.,14,TGTGCCAGCAGCTACCGGGACACCGCACGCGACCAGTACTTC,CASSYRDTARDQYF
medium-sized,TRBV7-2,TRBJ2-3,.,11,TGTGCCAGCAGCTTCACAGATACGCAGTATTTT,CASSFTDTQYF
.,TRBV6-2/TRBV6-3,TRBJ2-5,.,12,TGTGCCCGCGCAGGATCACAAGAGACCCAGTACTTC,CARAGSQETQYF
many,TRBV7-2,TRBJ2-7,.,15,TGTGCCAGCAGCCCAAGCCGTCAGAGGGCATGGGAGCAGTACTTC,CASSPSRQRAWEQYF
few,TRBV6-1,TRBJ1-2,TRBD1,13,TGTGCCAGCAGTGGGACAGGGGGCTGGGGCTACACCTTC,CASSGTGGWGYTF
few,TRBV7-6,TRBJ2-3,.,15,TGTGCCAGCAGCTTAGGGTGGGGGGGCACAGATACGCAGTATTTT,CASSLGWGGTDTQYF
.,TRBV6-1,TRBJ2-7,.,15,TGTGCCAGCATGCCCCACGCTCAGGGTTCCTACGAGCAGTACTTC,CASMPHAQGSYEQYF
.,TRBV7-2,TRBJ2-5,TRBD2,19,TGTGCCAGCAGCTTGTTAGGGACTAGCGGGGGATTTCAAAGGGGGACCCAGTACTTC,CASSLLGTSGGFQRGTQYF
.,TRBV18,TRBJ1-2,.,15,TGTGCCAGCTCACCACTGAGTGAAACTAACTATGGCTACACCTTC,CASSPLSETNYGYTF
.,TRBV2,TRBJ1-4,TRBD1,15,TGTGCCAGCCATAGGCAGGGGGGAACAAGGGAAAAACTGTTTTTT,CASHRQGGTREKLFF
.,TRBV20-1,TRBJ1-1,.,13,TGCAGTGCTAGACAACCAGGTGGGACTGAAGCTTTCTTT,CSARQPGGTEAFF
few,TRBV5-1,TRBJ2-7,.,14,TGCGCCAGCAGCTTGTTATCCGGGGCGGGGGAGCAGTACTTC,CASSLLSGAGEQYF
.,TRBV7-2,TRBJ2-5,TRBD2,16,TGTGCCAGCAGCCGACCGGGACTAGGGACCCGAGAGACCCAGTACTTC,CASSRPGLGTRETQYF
.,TRBV6-2/TRBV6-3,TRBJ1-5,.,14,TGTGCCAGCAGTTACGATGGCATTTCTCAGCCCCAGCATTTT,CASSYDGISQPQHF
many,TRBV7-2,TRBJ2-7,TRBD1,14,TGTGCCAGCAGCGCTGACAGGGGGCTTTACGAGCAGTACTTC,CASSADRGLYEQYF
few,TRBV12-3/TRBV12-4,TRBJ1-2,.,15,TGTGCCAGCAGTTTAGGGCAGGCCCCTAACTATGGCTACACCTTC,CASSLGQAPNYGYTF
.,TRBV11-2,TRBJ2-1,TRBD1,14,TGTGCCAGCAGCTCTACGGACAGGTGGGGCGAGCAGTTCTTC,CASSSTDRWGEQFF
.,TRBV24-1,TRBJ2-1,.,12,TGTGCCACCAGTGATCTACCCAATGAGCAGTTCTTC,CATSDLPNEQFF
few,TRBV28,TRBJ1-1,.,14,TGTGCCAGCTCGATCAGGGGACTGAACACTGAAGCTTTCTTT,CASSIRGLNTEAFF
.,TRBV5-1,TRBJ2-1,TRBD1,17,TGCGCCAGCAGCTTGGCCGGATTGGGGACAGGGTGGAATGAGCAGTTCTTC,CASSLAGLGTGWNEQFF
many,TRBV11-2,TRBJ2-3,.,14,TGTGCCAGCAGCAAGGTGGAGCTGACAGATACGCAGTATTTT,CASSKVELTDTQYF
.,TRBV5-1,TRBJ2-5,.,14,TGCGCCAGCAGCATGTGGACAGACCAAGAGACCCAGTACTTC,CASSMWTDQETQYF
.,TRBV6-1,TRBJ2-6,TRBD1,15,TGTGCCAGCACTCTCAGGGGGTCCGGGGCCAACGTCCTGACTTTC,CASTLRGSGANVLTF
few,TRBV5-1,TRBJ1-6,.,15,TGCGCCAGCAGCTTGGTGATACAGGGTCATTCACCCCTCCACTTT,CASSLVIQGHSPLHF
.,TRBV13,TRBJ2-1,TRBD2,15,TGTGCCAGCAGCTCGACTAGCGGGGGGGCGGATGAGCAGTTCTTC,CASSSTSGGADEQFF
.,TRBV7-6,TRBJ2-3,.,14,TGTGCCAGCAGCTTGGCGACGGGCGCAGATACGCAGTATTTT,CASSLATGADTQYF